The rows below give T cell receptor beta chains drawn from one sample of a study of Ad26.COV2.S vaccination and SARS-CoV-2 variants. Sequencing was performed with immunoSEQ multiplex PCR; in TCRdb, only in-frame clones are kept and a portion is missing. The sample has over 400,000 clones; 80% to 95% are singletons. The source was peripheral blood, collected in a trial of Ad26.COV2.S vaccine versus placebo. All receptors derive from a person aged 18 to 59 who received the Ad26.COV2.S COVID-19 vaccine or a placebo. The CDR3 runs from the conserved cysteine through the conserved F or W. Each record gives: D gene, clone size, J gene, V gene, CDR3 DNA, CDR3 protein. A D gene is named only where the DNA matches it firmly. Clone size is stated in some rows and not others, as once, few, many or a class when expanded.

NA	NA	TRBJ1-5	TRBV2	TGTGCCAGCGGGGGTGAGCAGCCCCAGCATTTT	CASGGEQPQHF
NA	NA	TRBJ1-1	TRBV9	TGTGCCAGCAGCGTAGGTGTGGTGAACACTGAAGCTTTCTTT	CASSVGVVNTEAFF
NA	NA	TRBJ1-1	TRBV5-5	TGTGCCAGCAGCTCAAAAGAGACCCAGGGGAACACTGAAGCTTTCTTT	CASSSKETQGNTEAFF
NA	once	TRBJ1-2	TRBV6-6	TGTGCCAGCAGTTACAGAAAGGCAGGTGCTAACTATGGCTACACCTTC	CASSYRKAGANYGYTF
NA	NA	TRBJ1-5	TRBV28	TGTGCCAGCAGTTTATTTGGGACATCCTACCATAGCAATCAGCCCCAGCATTTT	CASSLFGTSYHSNQPQHF
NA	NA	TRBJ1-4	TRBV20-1	TGCAGTGCTAGTAAGCTTACAACTAATGAAAAACTGTTTTTT	CSASKLTTNEKLFF
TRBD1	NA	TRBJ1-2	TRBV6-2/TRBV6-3	TGTGCCAGCACCCCCGATCCGGGACAGGGTGCCGGCTACACCTTC	CASTPDPGQGAGYTF
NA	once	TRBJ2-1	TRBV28	TGTGCCAGCAGTCCCCAAACGGACTTTCATCGCCTGTTCTTC	CASSPQTDFHRLFF
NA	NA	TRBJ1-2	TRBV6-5	TGTGCCAGCAGTTCCAGCAGTTTTTCCCCCTCCTATGGCTACACCTTC	CASSSSSFSPSYGYTF
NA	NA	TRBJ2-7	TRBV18	TGTGCCAGCTCACCAAAGGGACAAGTCTCCTACGAGCAGTACTTC	CASSPKGQVSYEQYF
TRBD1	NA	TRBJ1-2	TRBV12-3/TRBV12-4	TGTGCCAGCACCGACAGGGGACATGGCTACACCTTC	CASTDRGHGYTF
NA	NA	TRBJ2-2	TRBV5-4	TGTGCCAGCAGCTTGGTCGGTAGCAGGCGGACCGGGGAGCTGTTTTTT	CASSLVGSRRTGELFF
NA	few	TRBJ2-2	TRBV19	TGTGCCAGTAGTCCGATCCCCGGGTTCACGAACACCGGGGAGCTGTTTTTT	CASSPIPGFTNTGELFF
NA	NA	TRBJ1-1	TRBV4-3	TGCGCCAGCAGCCAAGTGACCGAATTGAACACTGAAGCTTTCTTT	CASSQVTELNTEAFF
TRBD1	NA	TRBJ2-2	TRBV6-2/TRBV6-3	TGTGCCAGCAGTTTCGGACAGGTCACCGGGGAGCTGTTTTTT	CASSFGQVTGELFF
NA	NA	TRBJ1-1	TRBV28	TGTGCCAGCAGTTTATGGACCCTACCGAACACTGAAGCTTTCTTT	CASSLWTLPNTEAFF
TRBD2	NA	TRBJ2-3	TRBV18	TGTGCCAGCTCTAGGACTAGCGGGGCGCAGGATACGCAGTATTTT	CASSRTSGAQDTQYF
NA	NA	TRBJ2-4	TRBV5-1	TGCGCCAGCAGCTTGCTGGACCCCCCCAACATTCAGTACTTC	CASSLLDPPNIQYF
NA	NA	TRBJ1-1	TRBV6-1	TGTGCCAGCAGTGAGAGCTCATCAGGGCGAAAGGCGAACACTGAAGCTTTCTTT	CASSESSSGRKANTEAFF
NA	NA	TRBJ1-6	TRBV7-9	TGTGCCAGCAGCTTTGGGCAGGGTGGACCCCTCCACTTT	CASSFGQGGPLHF
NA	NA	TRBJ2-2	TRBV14	TGTGCCAGCAGCCAGCAGGCCACCGGGGAGCTGTTTTTT	CASSQQATGELFF
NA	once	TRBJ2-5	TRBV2	TGTGCCAGCAGTGAATTTCCCCCAGGACAGTACCAAGAGACCCAGTACTTC	CASSEFPPGQYQETQYF
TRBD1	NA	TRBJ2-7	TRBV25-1	TGTGCCAGCAGTGAATATGTGTTGTCAGGGGGCTCCTACGAGCAGTACTTC	CASSEYVLSGGSYEQYF
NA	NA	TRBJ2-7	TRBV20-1	TGCAGTGCTAGAGTAACCTACGAGCAGTACTTC	CSARVTYEQYF
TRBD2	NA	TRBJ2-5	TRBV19	TGTGCCAGTAGTAAAACTAGCGGGGGAAGCCAAGAGACCCAGTACTTC	CASSKTSGGSQETQYF
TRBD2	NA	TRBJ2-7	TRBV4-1	TGCGCCAGCAGCCCTCGACCAACTAGCGGGGGACAATCCTACGAGCAGTACTTC	CASSPRPTSGGQSYEQYF
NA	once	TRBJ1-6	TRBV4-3	TGCGCCAGCAGCCAACGACGGGGTAATTCACCCCTCCACTTT	CASSQRRGNSPLHF
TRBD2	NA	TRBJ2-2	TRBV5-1	TGCGCCAGCACACTAGCGGGCTACACCGGGGAGCTGTTTTTT	CASTLAGYTGELFF
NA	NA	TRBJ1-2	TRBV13	TGTGCCAGCAGCCCCATGCGACAACCCCTGGGTGGCTACACCTTC	CASSPMRQPLGGYTF
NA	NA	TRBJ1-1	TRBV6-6	TGTGCCAGCATGAGGCAGGAGAACACTGAAGCTTTCTTT	CASMRQENTEAFF
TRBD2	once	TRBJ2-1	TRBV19	TGTGCCAGTAGTATAGCGAGCGGGGTCTACAATGAGCAGTTCTTC	CASSIASGVYNEQFF
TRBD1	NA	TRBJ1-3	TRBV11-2	TGTGCCAGCAGACCCGGGACAGCGACCTCTGGAAACACCATATATTTT	CASRPGTATSGNTIYF
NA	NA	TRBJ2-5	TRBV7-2	TGTGCCAGCAGCTTATTGATGGACTTC	CASSLLMDF
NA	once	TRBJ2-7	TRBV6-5	TGTGCCAGCAGTTACTCTCGGAACGATCCCTACGAGCAGTACTTC	CASSYSRNDPYEQYF
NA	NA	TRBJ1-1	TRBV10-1	TGCGCCAGCAGTGAGTCGAGGCGACAGGTGAACACTGAAGCTTTCTTT	CASSESRRQVNTEAFF
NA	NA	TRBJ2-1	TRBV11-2	TGTGCCAGCAGCCGACTCGGGACCGCCCTCTCCTACAATGAGCAGTTCTTC	CASSRLGTALSYNEQFF
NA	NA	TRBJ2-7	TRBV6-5	TGTGCCAGCAGTTACCTAAGGACATCTTCCTACGAGCAGTACTTC	CASSYLRTSSYEQYF
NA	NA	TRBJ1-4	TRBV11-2	TGTGCCAGCAGCTTAGACACGGGGTGGAATGAAAAACTGTTTTTT	CASSLDTGWNEKLFF
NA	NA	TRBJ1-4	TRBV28	TGTGCCAGCAACCCCGGACACCGGGGTGAAAAACTGTTTTTT	CASNPGHRGEKLFF
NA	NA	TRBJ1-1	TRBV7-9	TGTGCCAGCAGCTTTGGACAAATGAACACTGAAGCTTTCTTT	CASSFGQMNTEAFF
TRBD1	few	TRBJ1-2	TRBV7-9	TGTGCCAGCAGCAGGGGGACAGGGAAAGAGGGCTACACCTTC	CASSRGTGKEGYTF
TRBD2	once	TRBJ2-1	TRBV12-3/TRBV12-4	TGTGCCAGCAGTTTAGTACTAGCGAGTGAGCAGTTCTTC	CASSLVLASEQFF
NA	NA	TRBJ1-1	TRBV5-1	TGCGCCAGCAGCTTGGGGGTTCCTGGACCCGAAGCTTTCTTT	CASSLGVPGPEAFF